These 17 T cell receptor beta chains were all obtained from the same sample, sequenced in a study of OX40 agonist ivuxolimab in advanced cancers. Profiling relied on immunoSEQ multiplex PCR, and the TCRdb table lists in-frame clones only, not all of them. The sample holds tens of thousands of clones, 70% to 90% seen once. The source was CD4+ or CD8+ T cells sorted from blood, collected in a trial of the OX40 agonist ivuxolimab. The receptors come from an adult with an advanced solid tumor such as melanoma, head and neck, liver or kidney cancer.

There are a few counts of this clone. The V call is TRBV5-4, the J call TRBJ1-1, with 9 nucleotides matching TRBD1. Unmatched junction bases numbered 8, after V lost 3 bases and J lost 2 bases. The germline V gene has CDR1 SGHNT and CDR2 YYREEE (reference sequence). The CDR3 contains 16 residues. Here the CDR3 reads CASSSGTGLGNTEAFF. CDR3 sequence (DNA): TGTGCCAGCAGCTCCGGGACAGGGTTGGGTAACACTGAAGCTTTCTTT. The variable domain in full, completed from reference TRBV5-4 and TRBJ1-1, reads ETGVTQSPTHLIKTRGQQVTLRCSSQSGHNTVSWYQQALGQGPQFIFQYYREEENGRGNFPPRFSGLQFPNYSSELNVNALELDDSALYLCASSSGTGLGNTEAFFGQGTRLTVV.

This clone appeared a few times. The J gene is TRBJ2-6, the V gene TRBV7-6; D is perhaps TRBD1 (6 bases). CDR1 is SGHVS and CDR2 is FNYEAQ in the germline V gene. This CDR3 spans 18 amino acids. Trimming pared 5 bases from V and 0 bases from J, leaving 17 bases between. The CDR3 bases are TGTGCCAGCAGCCTATGGGGGCCCATCAGCTCTGGGGCCAACGTCCTGACTTTC. It is translated as CASSLWGPISSGANVLTF.

The gene calls are TRBV2 and TRBJ1-6; D is unclear. Deletions cut 8 bases from V and 5 bases from J, with 10 bases between. CDR3 length: 13 amino acids. CDR1 and CDR2 (germline): SNHLY, FYNNEI. This CDR3 reads CASQTEDNSPLHF. CDR3 coding DNA: TGTGCCAGCCAAACAGAAGATAATTCACCCCTCCACTTT.

This clone was recorded once. This rearrangement joins TRBV2 to TRBJ2-5, with 7 nucleotides matching TRBD2. CDR3 length: 14 residues. Germline V gene data show CDR1 as SNHLY and CDR2 as FYNNEI. V was pared by 3 bases and J by 5 bases, with 6 bases of the junction left unmatched. The CDR3 nucleotides read TGTGCCAGCAGTGATTCACTAGCGAGTGAGACCCAGTACTTC. Amino acid sequence: CASSDSLASETQYF.

The genes are TRBV5-1 and TRBJ2-7; the D gene is possibly TRBD1 (5 bases). V was trimmed by 4 bases and J by 3 bases, leaving 8 bases between them. The CDR3 spans 12 residues. The V gene's germline CDR1 is SGHRS and CDR2 YFSETQ. The CDR3 coding sequence is TGCGCCAGCAGCGCAGGGTTCTACGAGCAGTACTTC. As protein: CASSAGFYEQYF.

V gene TRBV9 combines with J gene TRBJ2-2; 8 bases are shared with TRBD2. The CDR3 runs to 16 residues. After removal of 2 bases from V and 3 bases from J, the junction contained 6 bases not matched to a gene. CDR1 is SGDLS, CDR2 YYNGEE, per germline. In DNA, the CDR3 is TGTGCCAGCAGCGTGTTCAGCGGGGGAGACACCGGGGAGCTGTTTTTT. Translating gives CASSVFSGGDTGELFF.

V is TRBV19 and J is TRBJ1-2; the D is unclear. The CDR3 runs to 12 residues. The germline gives CDR1 LNHDA, CDR2 SQIVND (reference sequence). V was cut by 5 bases and J by 7 bases, with 11 bases left in between. The CDR3 nucleotides read TGTGCCAGTAGTTATCTCGGTAGTGGCTACACCTTC. Protein product: CASSYLGSGYTF.

This clone has a single count. This sequence joins TRBV7-3 and TRBJ2-1, with 9 bases identical to TRBD1. This CDR3 comprises 17 residues. Germline V CDR1 and CDR2: SGHTA, FQGTGA. V shed 5 bases and J 3 bases; nucleotides not matched to a gene: 11. This CDR3 reads CASSQNPPGQGYNEQFF. CDR3 nucleotides: TGTGCCAGCAGCCAAAACCCACCGGGACAGGGCTACAATGAGCAGTTCTTC. The full variable domain, rest sourced from reference TRBV7-3 and TRBJ2-1, is GAGVSQTPSNKVTEKGKYVELRCDPISGHTALYWYRQSLGQGPEFLIYFQGTGAADDSGLPNDRFFAVRPEGSVSTLKIQRTERGDSAVYLCASSQNPPGQGYNEQFFGPGTRLTVL.

The V gene is TRBV7-2, the J gene TRBJ1-1; a weak D match, TRBD1 (5 bases). CDR3 length: 16 residues. Per the germline V gene, CDR1 is SGHTA and CDR2 is FQGNSA. Trimming took off 5 bases at V and 0 bases at J, with 16 bases between the two ends. The CDR3 DNA follows: TGTGCCAGCAGCCCCCAGGGCGTCGGGATGAACACTGAAGCTTTCTTT. The encoded protein is CASSPQGVGMNTEAFF.

J is TRBJ2-7 and V is TRBV14, with 8 bases identical to TRBD1. Germline trimming cut 5 bases from V and 2 bases from J; bases unmatched to any gene: 5. This CDR3 is 14 amino acids long. Germline lookup yields CDR1 SGHDN and CDR2 FVKESK. The CDR3: CASSSQGAAYEQYF. CDR3 DNA: TGTGCCAGCAGCTCCCAGGGGGCAGCCTACGAGCAGTACTTC.

This clone was seen only once. The chain employs TRBV5-1 and TRBJ1-1; D gene unclear. The ends were cut back, 3 bases at V and 7 bases at J, with 13 bases in the middle. The germline gives CDR1 SGHRS, CDR2 YFSETQ. The CDR3 sequence is 13 residues long. CDR3 DNA sequence: TGCGCCAGCAGCTCAATCAACACGGATGAAGCTTTCTTT. The encoded protein is CASSSINTDEAFF.

The chain couples TRBV4-1 to TRBJ1-3; D is perhaps TRBD1 (5 bases). V lost 1 base and J lost 0, with 13 bases in between. This CDR3 comprises 17 residues. In germline, CDR1 is MGHRA, CDR2 YSYEKL. The CDR3: CASSQGKQASSGNTIYF. The DNA of the CDR3 is TGCGCCAGCAGCCAAGGCAAACAGGCCAGCTCTGGAAACACCATATATTTT.

This rearrangement joins TRBV5-1 to TRBJ2-5; TRBD1 agrees at 7 bases. Trimming removed 1 base from V and 3 bases from J; junction bases left unmatched: 9. The CDR3 length is 16 residues. Germline V gene lookup returns CDR1 SGHRS and CDR2 YFSETQ. CDR3 in DNA: TGCGCCAGCAGCTTGATGACAGGGCCCCCCGAAGAGACCCAGTACTTC. Its translation is CASSLMTGPPEETQYF.

The chain combines TRBV6-5 with TRBJ1-2; D perhaps matches TRBD1 (5 bases). This CDR3 has 13 amino acids. V lost 8 bases and J lost 7, with 17 bases in between. Germline CDR1 and CDR2: MNHEY and SVGAGI. CDR3 residues: CASSWGEGAGYTF. The CDR3 DNA follows: TGTGCCAGCTCCTGGGGGGAGGGCGCTGGCTACACCTTC.

The chain is built from TRBV28 and TRBJ2-1; 11 bases fit TRBD2. The germline CDR1 and CDR2 sequences are MDHEN and SYDVKM. V gave up 9 bases and J gave up 4 bases; unmatched junction bases: 5. CDR3 length equals 14 residues. The CDR3 region has the DNA TGTGCCAGTGTTACTAGCGGGAGTTACAATGAGCAGTTCTTC. Residues: CASVTSGSYNEQFF.

This clone was detected a few times. The chain employs TRBV19 and TRBJ1-5; D possibly corresponds to TRBD1 (5 bases). CDR3 length: 13 amino acids. Trimming shortened V by 7 bases and J by 4 bases, and 11 bases separated the two germline ends. CDR1 LNHDA and CDR2 SQIVND come from the germline V gene (reference sequence). The CDR3 nucleotides are TGTGCCAGTACCGACAGAGGGAATCAGCCCCAGCATTTT. This translates into CASTDRGNQPQHF. The full variable domain, rest sourced from reference TRBV19 and TRBJ1-5, is DGGITQSPKYLFRKEGQNVTLSCEQNLNHDAMYWYRQDPGQGLRLIYYSQIVNDFQKGDIAEGYSVSREKKESFPLTVTSAQKNPTAFYLCASTDRGNQPQHFGDGTRLSIL.

The chain has TRBV6-4 and TRBJ2-1; D is perhaps TRBD1 or TRBD2 (6 bases each). The V gene lost 0 bases and the J gene lost 7 bases, with 10 bases spanning the gap. Germline CDR1 and CDR2: MRHNA and SNTAGT. This CDR3 contains 14 residues. The chain's CDR3 is CASSDSGGRNEQFF. The DNA for the CDR3 is TGTGCCAGCAGTGACTCGGGGGGCAGAAATGAGCAGTTCTTC.